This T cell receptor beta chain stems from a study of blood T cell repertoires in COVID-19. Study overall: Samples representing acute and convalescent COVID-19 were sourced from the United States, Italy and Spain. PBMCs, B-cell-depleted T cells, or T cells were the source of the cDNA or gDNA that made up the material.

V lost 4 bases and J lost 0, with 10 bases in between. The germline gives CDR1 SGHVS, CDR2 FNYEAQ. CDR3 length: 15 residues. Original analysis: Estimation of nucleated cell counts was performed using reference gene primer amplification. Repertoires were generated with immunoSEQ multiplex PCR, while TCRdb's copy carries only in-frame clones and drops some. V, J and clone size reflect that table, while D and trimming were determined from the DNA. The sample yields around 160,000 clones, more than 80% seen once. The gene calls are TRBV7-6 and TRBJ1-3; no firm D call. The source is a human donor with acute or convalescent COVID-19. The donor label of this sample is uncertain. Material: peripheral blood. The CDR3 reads CASSSRSSSGNTIYF. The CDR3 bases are TGTGCCAGCAGCTCCCGATCGAGCTCTGGAAACACCATATATTTT.